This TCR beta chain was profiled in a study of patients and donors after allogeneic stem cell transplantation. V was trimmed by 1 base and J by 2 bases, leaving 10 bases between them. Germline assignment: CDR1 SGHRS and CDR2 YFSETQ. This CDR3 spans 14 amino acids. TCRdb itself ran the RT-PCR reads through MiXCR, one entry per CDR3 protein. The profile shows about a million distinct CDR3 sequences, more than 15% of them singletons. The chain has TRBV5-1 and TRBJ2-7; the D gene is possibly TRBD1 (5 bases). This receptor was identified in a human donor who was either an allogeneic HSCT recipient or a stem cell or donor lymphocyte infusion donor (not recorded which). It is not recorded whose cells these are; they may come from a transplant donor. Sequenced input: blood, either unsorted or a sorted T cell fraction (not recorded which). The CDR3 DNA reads TGCGCCAGCAGCTTGTCCCAGGGAACCTACGAGCAGTACTTC. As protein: CASSLSQGTYEQYF. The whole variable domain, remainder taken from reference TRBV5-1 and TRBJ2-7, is KAGVTQTPRYLIKTRGQQVTLSCSPISGHRSVSWYQQTPGQGLQFLFEYFSETQRNKGNFPGRFSGRQFSNSRSEMNVSTLELGDSALYLCASSLSQGTYEQYFGPGTRLTVT.